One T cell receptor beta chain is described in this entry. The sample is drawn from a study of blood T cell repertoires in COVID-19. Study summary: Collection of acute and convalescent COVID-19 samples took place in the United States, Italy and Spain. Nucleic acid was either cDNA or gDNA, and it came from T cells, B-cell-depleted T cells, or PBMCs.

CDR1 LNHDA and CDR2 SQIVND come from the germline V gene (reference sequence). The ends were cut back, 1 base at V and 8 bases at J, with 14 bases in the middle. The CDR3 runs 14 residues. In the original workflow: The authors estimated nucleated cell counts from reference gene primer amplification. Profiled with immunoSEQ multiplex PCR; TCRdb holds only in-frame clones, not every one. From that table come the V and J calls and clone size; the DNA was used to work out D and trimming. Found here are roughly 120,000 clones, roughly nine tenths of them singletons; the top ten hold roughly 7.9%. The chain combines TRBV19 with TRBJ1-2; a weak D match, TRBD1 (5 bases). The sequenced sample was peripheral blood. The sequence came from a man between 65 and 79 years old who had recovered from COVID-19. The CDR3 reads CASSIGVGAVGYTF. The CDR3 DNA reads TGTGCCAGTAGTATAGGAGTAGGGGCTGTCGGCTACACCTTC.